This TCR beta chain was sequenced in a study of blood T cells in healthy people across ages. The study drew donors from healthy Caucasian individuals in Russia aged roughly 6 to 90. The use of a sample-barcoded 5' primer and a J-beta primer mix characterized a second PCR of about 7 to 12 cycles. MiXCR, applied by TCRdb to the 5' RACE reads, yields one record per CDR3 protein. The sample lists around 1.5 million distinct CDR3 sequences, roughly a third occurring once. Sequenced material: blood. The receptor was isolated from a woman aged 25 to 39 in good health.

As DNA, the CDR3 is TGCAGTGCAACGACAGCCCTAAATGAAAAACTGTTTTTT. Translating it yields CSATTALNEKLFF. V is TRBV20-1 and J is TRBJ1-4, with TRBD1 as a possible D gene (5 bases). This CDR3 comprises 13 residues. Trimming took 6 bases from V and 5 from J, leaving 13 bases between them. Germline CDR1 DFQATT, CDR2 SNEGSKA (reference sequence).